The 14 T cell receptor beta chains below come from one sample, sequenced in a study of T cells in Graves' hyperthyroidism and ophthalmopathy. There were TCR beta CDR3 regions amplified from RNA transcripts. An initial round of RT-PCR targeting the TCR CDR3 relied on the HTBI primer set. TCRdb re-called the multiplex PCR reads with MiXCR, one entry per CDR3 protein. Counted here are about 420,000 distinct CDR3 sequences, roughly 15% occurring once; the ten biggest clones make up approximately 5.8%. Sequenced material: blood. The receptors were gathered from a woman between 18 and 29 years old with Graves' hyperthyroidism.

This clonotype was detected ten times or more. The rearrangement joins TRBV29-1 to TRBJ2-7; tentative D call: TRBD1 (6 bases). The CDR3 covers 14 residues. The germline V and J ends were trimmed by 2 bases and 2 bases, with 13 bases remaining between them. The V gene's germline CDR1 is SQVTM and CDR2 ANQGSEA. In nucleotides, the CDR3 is TGCAGCGTTGAAAATGGGGCAGGGGCCTACGAGCAGTACTTC. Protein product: CSVENGAGAYEQYF.

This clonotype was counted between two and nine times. The CDR3 spells CASSERGGRDKNIQYF. The CDR3 DNA reads TGTGCCAGCAGTGAGAGGGGGGGCCGAGACAAAAACATTCAGTACTTC. V is TRBV2 and J is TRBJ2-4; tentatively, D is TRBD2 (7 bases). This CDR3 comprises 16 residues. Trimming removed 3 bases from V and 3 bases from J, with 15 bases in between. Germline V CDR1 and CDR2: SNHLY, FYNNEI.

The CDR3 region has the DNA TGTGCCAGCAGGCTGGGGACATATAATAACTATGGCTACACCTTC. This sequence encodes CASRLGTYNNYGYTF. V and J are TRBV28 and TRBJ1-2, with a weak D call TRBD1 (6 bases). The V gene lost 6 bases and the J gene lost 1 base, with 15 bases spanning the gap. Germline CDR1 MDHEN, CDR2 SYDVKM. The CDR3 consists of 15 residues.

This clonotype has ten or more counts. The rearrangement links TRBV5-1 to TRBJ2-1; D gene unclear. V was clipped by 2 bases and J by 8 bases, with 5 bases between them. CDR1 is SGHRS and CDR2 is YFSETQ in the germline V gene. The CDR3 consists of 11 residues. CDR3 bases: TGCGCCAGCAGCTTTTCCCATGAGCAGTTCTTC. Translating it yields CASSFSHEQFF.

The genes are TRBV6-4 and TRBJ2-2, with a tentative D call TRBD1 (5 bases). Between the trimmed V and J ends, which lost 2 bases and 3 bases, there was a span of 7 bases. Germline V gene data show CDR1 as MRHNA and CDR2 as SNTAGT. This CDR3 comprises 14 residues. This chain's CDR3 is CASSDGRDTGELFF. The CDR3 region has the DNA TGTGCCAGCAGTGACGGCAGGGACACCGGGGAGCTGTTTTTT.

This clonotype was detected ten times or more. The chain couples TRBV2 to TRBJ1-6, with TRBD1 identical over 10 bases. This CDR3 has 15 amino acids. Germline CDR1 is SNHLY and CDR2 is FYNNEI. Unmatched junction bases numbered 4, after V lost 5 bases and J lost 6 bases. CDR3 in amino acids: CASSIDRGRNSPLHF. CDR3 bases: TGTGCCAGCAGTATCGACAGGGGGCGTAATTCACCCCTCCACTTT.

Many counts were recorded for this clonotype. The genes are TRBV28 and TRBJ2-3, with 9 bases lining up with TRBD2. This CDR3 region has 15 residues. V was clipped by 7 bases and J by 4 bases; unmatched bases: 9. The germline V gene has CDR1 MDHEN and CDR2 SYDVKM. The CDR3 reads CASKTPTSGSDTQYF. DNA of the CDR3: TGTGCCAGCAAAACCCCCACTAGCGGGTCAGATACGCAGTATTTT.

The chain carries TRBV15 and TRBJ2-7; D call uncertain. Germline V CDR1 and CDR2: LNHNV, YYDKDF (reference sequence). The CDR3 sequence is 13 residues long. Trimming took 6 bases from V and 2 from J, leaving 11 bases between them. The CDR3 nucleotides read TGTGCCACCAGGCCCAGCGAGACCTACGAGCAGTACTTC. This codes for CATRPSETYEQYF.

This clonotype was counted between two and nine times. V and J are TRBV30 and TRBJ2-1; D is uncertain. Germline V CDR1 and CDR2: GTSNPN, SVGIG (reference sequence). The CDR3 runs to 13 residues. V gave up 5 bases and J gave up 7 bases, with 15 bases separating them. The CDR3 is CAWRPVPGNEQFF. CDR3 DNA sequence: TGTGCCTGGCGTCCCGTCCCGGGTAATGAGCAGTTCTTC.

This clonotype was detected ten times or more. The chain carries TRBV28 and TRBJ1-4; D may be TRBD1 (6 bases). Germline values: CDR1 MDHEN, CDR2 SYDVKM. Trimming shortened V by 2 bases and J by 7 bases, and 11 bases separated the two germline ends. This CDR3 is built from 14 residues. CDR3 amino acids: CASSLPGGREKLFF. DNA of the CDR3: TGTGCCAGCAGTTTACCCGGGGGCCGTGAAAAACTGTTTTTT.

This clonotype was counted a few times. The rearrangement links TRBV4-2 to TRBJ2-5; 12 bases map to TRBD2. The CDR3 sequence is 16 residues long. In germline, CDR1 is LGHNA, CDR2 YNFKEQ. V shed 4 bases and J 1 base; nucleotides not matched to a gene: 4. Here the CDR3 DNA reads TGTGCCAGCAGCCGGGGACTAGCGGGCCTCCAAGAGACCCAGTACTTC. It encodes CASSRGLAGLQETQYF.

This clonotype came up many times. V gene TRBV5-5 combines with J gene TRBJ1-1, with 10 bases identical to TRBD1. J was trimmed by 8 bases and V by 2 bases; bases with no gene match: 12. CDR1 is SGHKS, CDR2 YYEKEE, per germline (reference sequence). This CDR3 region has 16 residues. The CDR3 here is CASSFLMGGQGNEAFF. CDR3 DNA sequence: TGTGCCAGCAGCTTTCTTATGGGGGGACAGGGGAACGAAGCTTTCTTT.

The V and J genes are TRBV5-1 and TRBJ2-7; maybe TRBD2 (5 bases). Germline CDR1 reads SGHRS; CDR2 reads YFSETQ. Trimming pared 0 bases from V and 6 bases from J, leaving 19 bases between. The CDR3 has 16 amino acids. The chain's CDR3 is CASSLAHLAGTSEQYF. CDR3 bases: TGCGCCAGCAGCTTGGCCCACCTGGCGGGTACTAGCGAGCAGTACTTC.

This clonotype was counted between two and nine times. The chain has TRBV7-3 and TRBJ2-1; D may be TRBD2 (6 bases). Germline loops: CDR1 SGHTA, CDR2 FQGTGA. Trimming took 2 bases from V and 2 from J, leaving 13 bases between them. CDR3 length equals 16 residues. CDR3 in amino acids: CASSLEAGGPYNEQFF. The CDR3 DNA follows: TGTGCCAGCAGCTTAGAGGCCGGGGGTCCCTACAATGAGCAGTTCTTC.